The text below deals with one T cell receptor beta chain. Antigen unknown. None of the donors, who were healthy HIV-negative adults, had recently had acute infections or vaccinations. Samples left unsorted employed roughly 90 million PBMCs for genomic DNA. Each unsorted PBMC replicate got 300 ng genomic DNA, roughly 30,000 genomes. Repertoires were generated with immunoSEQ multiplex PCR, while TCRdb's copy carries only in-frame clones and drops some. The repertoire holds fewer than 700,000 clones, with roughly four fifths as singletons. Germline V gene lookup returns CDR1 MDHEN and CDR2 SYDVKM. This CDR3 is built from 14 residues. V was shortened by 10 bases and J by 4 bases, with 16 bases between the two germline ends. This sample is drawn from a study of shared clonotypes between healthy human individuals. Study-wide results and limits: Sample collection involved blood only; tissue repertoires are likely different.

This clonotype was obtained from a woman aged 40-49 years in good health. Some clones in this sample may be carry-over from other donors' samples. The sequenced material came from PBMCs. The chain couples TRBV28 to TRBJ1-4; D not resolved. The DNA of the CDR3 is TGTGCCACCCTACCCAGTGCTGTTAATGAAAAACTGTTTTTT. Protein product: CATLPSAVNEKLFF.